This T cell receptor (beta chain) derives from a study of blood T cell repertoires in COVID-19. For the study at large: From T cells, B-cell-depleted T cells, or PBMCs came the material, which was cDNA or gDNA.

The V end was cut by 5 bases, the J end by 2 bases, with 12 bases between. CDR3 size: 14 residues. CDR1 and CDR2 from the germline V gene are SNHLY and FYNNEI. Per the study methods: Estimates of nucleated cell counts were drawn from the amplification of reference gene primers. Sequencing used immunoSEQ multiplex PCR; TCRdb keeps in-frame clones, though not all of them. The D gene and trimming were derived from the DNA, and the V and J assignments and clone size from that table. The table records hundreds of thousands of clones, more than 75% of them present only once. The sequenced material came from peripheral blood. This chain uses TRBV2 with TRBJ1-2; no clear D gene. This TCR derives from a man aged 45-65 years with COVID-19, enrolled during active disease. Here the CDR3 DNA reads TGTGCCAGCAGTACCCTGAGCAGGAACTATGGCTACACCTTC. Translated, it gives CASSTLSRNYGYTF.